This is a list of T cell receptor beta chains from one sample in a study of T cell repertoires in cytomegalovirus infection. TCRdb fed the reads into MiXCR, producing one record per CDR3 protein. The sample lists about 680,000 distinct CDR3 sequences; roughly 26% were seen once. Sequenced: CD8+ T cells from PBMCs. These receptors all stem from a human donor in good health (CMV status not recorded). Some clones in this sample may be carry-over from other donors' samples. Each CDR3 is given with its conserved first and last residue. A D gene is named only where the DNA matches it firmly. Clone size appears in some rows only: once, few, many, or a class for an expanded clone.

j_call,clone_size,d_call,v_call,cdr3_aa,cdr3_nt
TRBJ1-1,few,NA,TRBV19,CASSGGRRTEAFF,TGTGCCAGTAGCGGCGGTAGAAGAACTGAAGCTTTCTTT
TRBJ2-2,NA,TRBD1,TRBV5-4,CASSGPGQGGTGELFF,TGTGCCAGCAGCGGACCCGGACAGGGGGGAACCGGGGAGCTGTTTTTT
TRBJ2-4,many,TRBD2,TRBV12-3/TRBV12-4,CASTGASGGAGNIQYF,TGTGCCAGCACTGGGGCAAGCGGGGGGGCTGGGAACATTCAGTACTTC
TRBJ1-2,NA,NA,TRBV29-1,CSVELPVTDTLNYGYTF,TGCAGCGTTGAGTTACCCGTCACAGACACGCTTAACTATGGCTACACCTTC
TRBJ1-2,few,NA,TRBV19,CASMSPPVASNGYTF,TGTGCCAGTATGTCCCCTCCTGTTGCCTCGAATGGCTACACCTTC
TRBJ2-7,few,NA,TRBV14,CASSQDTGNPSYEQYF,TGTGCCAGCAGCCAAGATACCGGAAACCCTTCCTACGAGCAGTACTTC
TRBJ2-3,NA,NA,TRBV4-2,CASSHPSDGGLSTDTQYF,TGTGCCAGCAGCCACCCCTCGGATGGCGGGCTGAGCACAGATACGCAGTATTTT
TRBJ2-1,NA,NA,TRBV7-9,CASSLEAAYNEQFF,TGTGCCAGCAGCCTCGAGGCTGCCTACAATGAGCAGTTCTTC
TRBJ2-1,NA,NA,TRBV2,CAIYGRESSEQFF,TGTGCCATCTATGGACGGGAGAGCAGTGAGCAGTTCTTC
TRBJ1-2,NA,NA,TRBV20-1,CSARDLAGNYGYTF,TGCAGTGCTAGAGATCTTGCGGGAAACTATGGCTACACCTTC
TRBJ2-4,NA,NA,TRBV20-1,CSARDSGPRMDIQYF,TGCAGTGCTAGAGATTCGGGCCCTCGTATGGACATTCAGTACTTC
TRBJ2-1,NA,NA,TRBV13,CASSLVAKQYNEQFF,TGTGCCAGCAGCTTAGTTGCTAAACAATACAATGAGCAGTTCTTC
TRBJ2-3,few,NA,TRBV7-9,CALEQQGKLTDTQYF,TGTGCCCTGGAACAACAGGGAAAATTGACAGATACGCAGTATTTT
TRBJ1-1,many,NA,TRBV28,CASSLDEIMNTEAFF,TGTGCCAGCAGTTTAGACGAGATCATGAACACTGAAGCTTTCTTT
TRBJ1-2,few,NA,TRBV28,CASSSRSQDYGYTF,TGTGCCAGCAGTTCAAGGAGTCAAGACTATGGCTACACCTTC
TRBJ2-3,NA,TRBD2,TRBV15,CATSRVGVDGLAGLTDTQYF,TGTGCCACCAGCAGAGTGGGGGTTGATGGTCTAGCGGGCCTCACAGATACGCAGTATTTT
TRBJ2-2,NA,TRBD1,TRBV7-2,CASSTRDRVSVWNASNTGELFF,TGTGCCAGCAGCACCCGGGACAGGGTTTCGGTGTGGAACGCTTCGAACACCGGGGAGCTGTTTTTT
TRBJ2-3,NA,TRBD1,TRBV20-1,CSATGGPGDTQYF,TGCAGTGCAACAGGGGGACCCGGAGATACGCAGTATTTT
TRBJ2-1,NA,NA,TRBV10-3,CAISETIEGYNEQFF,TGTGCCATCAGTGAGACGATAGAGGGTTACAATGAGCAGTTCTTC
TRBJ1-1,NA,TRBD1,TRBV23-1,CASSHPDRARTEAFF,TGCGCCAGCAGTCACCCGGACAGGGCTCGAACTGAAGCTTTCTTT
TRBJ1-2,NA,TRBD1,TRBV12-3/TRBV12-4,CASSLWSESVGQGGYGYTF,TGTGCCAGCAGTTTATGGAGCGAGAGTGTGGGACAGGGCGGATATGGCTACACCTTC
TRBJ1-1,many,NA,TRBV7-9,CASSPSGGNTEAFF,TGTGCCAGCAGCCCGAGTGGGGGTAACACTGAAGCTTTCTTT
TRBJ2-7,many,NA,TRBV28,CASSPRITDRLLEQYF,TGTGCCAGCAGTCCAAGGATTACCGACCGTCTACTCGAGCAGTACTTC
TRBJ2-2,few,NA,TRBV7-9,CASSLVGIAVNTGELFF,TGTGCCAGCAGCTTAGTGGGGATAGCGGTGAACACCGGGGAGCTGTTTTTT
TRBJ2-1,few,NA,TRBV6-1,CASSRTPDNEQFF,TGTGCCAGCAGTCGGACGCCTGACAATGAGCAGTTCTTC
TRBJ1-2,many,NA,TRBV20-1,CSARDEARDGYTF,TGCAGTGCTAGAGATGAGGCACGGGATGGCTACACCTTC
TRBJ1-4,NA,NA,TRBV2,CASRWSGDEKLFF,TGTGCCAGCAGATGGTCAGGGGATGAAAAACTGTTTTTT
TRBJ2-3,many,NA,TRBV12-3/TRBV12-4,CASTQPSTDTQYF,TGTGCCAGCACCCAACCTAGCACAGATACGCAGTATTTT
TRBJ2-1,NA,NA,TRBV5-8,CASSLDWAGLLYNEQFF,TGTGCCAGCAGCTTGGATTGGGCAGGGCTTTTGTACAATGAGCAGTTCTTC
TRBJ2-5,few,NA,TRBV6-5,CASSYTRGHQETQYF,TGTGCCAGCAGTTACACTCGGGGGCACCAAGAGACCCAGTACTTC
TRBJ1-2,few,NA,TRBV20-1,CSAIPTGYTNYGYTF,TGCAGTGCAATCCCGACAGGTTATACTAACTATGGCTACACCTTC
TRBJ2-1,NA,TRBD2,TRBV7-9,CASSLLSGGNEQFF,TGTGCCAGCAGCTTACTTAGCGGGGGAAATGAGCAGTTCTTC